Included here is one T cell receptor (beta chain) sequence, with context. The sample originates from a study of blood T cell repertoires in COVID-19. Authors' analysis steps: From reference gene primer amplification, estimates of nucleated cell counts were derived. Sequenced by immunoSEQ multiplex PCR; TCRdb stores in-frame clones only, minus some. The D gene and trimming were derived from the DNA, and the V and J assignments and clone size from that table. The table includes 220,000 or so clones, around 91% detected once. Sequencing was done on a sample of PBMCs or T cells enriched from blood (not recorded which). The TCR originated in a man aged 30 to 45 who had been exposed to COVID-19.

The CDR3 here is CASSYSQVSEAFF. The CDR3 nucleotides are TGTGCCAGCAGTTACTCGCAGGTCTCTGAAGCTTTCTTT. The chain recombines TRBV6-5 with TRBJ1-1; D is undetermined. Germline lookup yields CDR1 MNHEY and CDR2 SVGAGI. The CDR3 has 13 residues. V was cut by 0 bases and J by 6 bases, with 8 bases left in between.